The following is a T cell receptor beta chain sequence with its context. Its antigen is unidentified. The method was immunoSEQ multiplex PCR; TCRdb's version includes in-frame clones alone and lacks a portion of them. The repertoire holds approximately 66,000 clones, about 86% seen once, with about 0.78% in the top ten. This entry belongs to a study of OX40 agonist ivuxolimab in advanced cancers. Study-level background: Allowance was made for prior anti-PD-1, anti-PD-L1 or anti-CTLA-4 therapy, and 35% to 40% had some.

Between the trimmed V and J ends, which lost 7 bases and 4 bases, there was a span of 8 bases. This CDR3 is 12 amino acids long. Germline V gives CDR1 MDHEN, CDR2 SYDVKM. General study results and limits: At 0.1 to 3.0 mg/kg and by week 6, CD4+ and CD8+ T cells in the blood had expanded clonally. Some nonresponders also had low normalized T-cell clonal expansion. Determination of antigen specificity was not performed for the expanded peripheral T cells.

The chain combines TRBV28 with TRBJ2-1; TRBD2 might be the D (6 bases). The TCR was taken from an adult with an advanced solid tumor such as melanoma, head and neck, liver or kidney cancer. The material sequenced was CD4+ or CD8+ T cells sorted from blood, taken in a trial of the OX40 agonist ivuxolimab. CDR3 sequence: CASKEGYNEQFF. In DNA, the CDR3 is TGTGCCAGCAAGGAGGGGTACAATGAGCAGTTCTTC.